This T cell receptor beta chain was observed in a study of CD8 T cells in ankylosing spondylitis. This clonotype showed up just a few times. The target antigen is unknown. Regarding the study as a whole: Disease-linked clones bore a CD8+ phenotype and were relatively rare in peripheral blood. Reports of some motif variants in reactive arthritis synovial fluid and blood predate this one. Characteristic of ankylosing spondylitis blood, it appeared, was a TCR beta motif comprising about eight highly homologous variants. Matched ankylosing spondylitis synovial fluid reportedly contained a significantly enriched population of disease-linked clones.

The CDR3 is made up of 17 amino acids. The junction had 8 bases not matched to a gene; V was cut back by 4 bases and J by 2 bases. Germline V CDR1 and CDR2: MNHEY, SVGAGI. A single record per CDR3 protein comes from TCRdb applying MiXCR to the 5' RACE reads. The profile shows 180,000 or so distinct CDR3 sequences, around a tenth of them singletons. The rearrangement links TRBV6-5 to TRBJ2-7, with 13 bases fitting TRBD2. This TCR derives from a male donor with ankylosing spondylitis or in good health (not recorded which). Material: blood, either unsorted or a sorted T cell fraction (not recorded which). CDR3 amino acids: CASSSRPGTSGAYEQYF. As DNA, the CDR3 is TGTGCCAGCAGTTCGCGACCAGGGACTAGCGGGGCCTACGAGCAGTACTTC.